This T cell receptor (beta chain) originates from a study of CD8+CD57+ T cells in acquired aplastic anemia (dated by TCRdb to about 2018). Describing the broader study: A mean of 3.2 ug of DNA, ranging from roughly 0.2 to 27.4 ug, was extracted from sorted CD4+ and CD8+ cells. CD8+CD57+ expansion was defined as a frequency above the mean frequency observed in healthy subjects. General conclusions and limits of the study: Roughly 29 CD8+ CDR3 sequences were found to be shared between patients and controls, but these sequences appeared to be highly expressed in patients and within the immunodominant clones of the patients. CD8+ Simpson's diversity did not differ significantly between patients and healthy controls (P=0.060).

A remark on this clonotype: What this receptor recognizes is not known. The input lacks base qualities; no much larger clone sits a single base away.

Genomic DNA served as template for TCR beta VDJ combination and CDR3 sequence profiling. An Illumina HiSeq 2000 was used for TCR repertoire sequencing. Regarding the original processing steps: TRBV/TRBJ rearrangement plots, CDR3 size and DJ length profiles, and Simpson's diversity index were used to assess repertoires. The most abundant DNA sequence in the deep sequencing data was taken as the immunodominant clone. CDR3 amino acid sequences were screened for sharing across subjects and compared with published repertoires and the VDJdb database. Using fastp trimming at Q25 and MiXCR clonotype assembly, TCRdb reanalyzed the public sequencing data and kept in-frame beta chains. Identical CDR3 protein sequences are pooled into one entry, listed with their most common genes and DNA. The V and J calls follow TCRdb's processing rather than the paper's. Present in this sample are roughly 290,000 distinct CDR3 sequences, 56% of which were seen just once. The leading ten clones occupy 1% to 1.5% of the sample.

The patients picked for sequencing were ones in whom flow cytometry had shown an expansion of CD8+CD57+ cells. All patients had severe acquired aplastic anemia diagnosed by International Study of Aplastic Anemia and Agranulocytosis and Camitta criteria. No therapy had been received by the patients at the time of blood sampling. In this study, sorted CD4+ and CD8+ T cells from the blood of healthy subjects and of severe aplastic anemia patients had their TCR repertoires deep-sequenced. In the USA, patient enrollment took place under clinicaltrials.gov protocols 00001620, 01623167, 00001397, 00071045, 00081523 and 00961064. Ficoll-Paque density gradient centrifugation was used to isolate peripheral blood mononuclear cells. Before DNA extraction, CD4+ and CD8+ T cells were sorted by FACS or by magnetic beads. From the germline V gene (reference sequence), CDR1 is LNHDA and CDR2 is SQIVND. The cysteine opens and the phenylalanine closes a CDR3 of 15 amino acids. Just CDR3 DNA is preserved here, 45 bases in frame from base 1. Germline trimming: 3 bases from V, 5 bases from J; junction bases outside gene matches: 9.

The TCR originated in a human donor with aplastic anemia. The rearranged chain carries TRBV19 and TRBJ2-7; 8 central nucleotides agree with TRBD2. Sequencing used sorted CD4+, CD8+, or CD8+CD57+ T cells (not recorded which) from PBMCs. DNA sequence: TGTGCCAGTAGTATTGGGCGGGGGGCAATGAACGAGCAGTACTTC. This sequence encodes CASSIGRGAMNEQYF.